This entry lists 13 T cell receptor beta chains sequenced from one sample in a study of identifying expanded T cells in peripheral blood. TCRdb's copy holds only in-frame clones and misses some; the assay was immunoSEQ multiplex PCR. Among under 150,000 clones listed, more than 80% were seen once. Sequencing was performed on blood. The source of these receptors is a person between 18 and 75 years old in good health.

The rearrangement links TRBV2 to TRBJ1-3; D unclear. The V and J ends lost 2 bases and 1 base respectively, with 9 bases between them. CDR1 and CDR2 from the germline V gene are SNHLY and FYNNEI. This CDR3 has 15 amino acids. CDR3: CASSETGYSGNTIYF. The CDR3 nucleotides are TGTGCCAGCAGTGAAACGGGCTATTCTGGAAACACCATATATTTT.

J is TRBJ1-1 and V is TRBV18, with 8 bases matching TRBD1. CDR1 KGHSH and CDR2 LQKENI come from the germline V gene. The CDR3 has 16 amino acids. V shed 3 bases and J 5 bases; nucleotides not matched to a gene: 11. CDR3 in amino acids: CASSPTIGTGKTEAFF. For the CDR3, the DNA is TGTGCCAGCTCACCTACGATAGGGACAGGTAAAACTGAAGCTTTCTTT.

The rearrangement links TRBV10-3 to TRBJ1-2; a possible D gene is TRBD1 (5 bases). This CDR3 comprises 13 residues. Germline values: CDR1 ENHRY, CDR2 SYGVKD. The V end lost 6 bases, the J end lost 4 bases, and 12 bases lay between the germline ends. In nucleotides, the CDR3 is TGTGCCATCAGCACCGGGACTTTCTATGGCTACACCTTC. Its translation is CAISTGTFYGYTF.

The chain uses TRBV25-1 and TRBJ2-3; D may be TRBD1 (6 bases). The CDR3 sequence is 16 residues long. In germline, CDR1 is MGHDK, CDR2 SYGVNS. V was pared by 7 bases and J by 2 bases, with 19 bases between. The CDR3 is CASTPLTGRNTDTQYF. Written as DNA, the CDR3 is TGTGCCAGCACCCCCCTGACAGGAAGGAACACAGATACGCAGTATTTT.

This sequence joins TRBV11-2 and TRBJ2-2; 8 nucleotides align to TRBD2. This CDR3 region has 18 residues. Germline V gene lookup returns CDR1 SGHAT and CDR2 FQNNGV. V shed 6 bases, J shed 5 bases, and the junction held 17 bases outside the gene matches. The CDR3 here is CASRKLPLLAADTGELFF. CDR3 in DNA: TGTGCCAGCAGGAAGCTTCCATTACTAGCGGCAGATACCGGGGAGCTGTTTTTT. Filled out from reference TRBV11-2 and TRBJ2-2, the complete variable domain reads EAGVAQSPRYKIIEKRQSVAFWCNPISGHATLYWYQQILGQGPKLLIQFQNNGVVDDSQLPKDRFSAERLKGVDSTLKIQPAKLEDSAVYLCASRKLPLLAADTGELFFGEGSRLTVL.

This clone showed up just once. V and J are TRBV7-9 and TRBJ2-1; D may be TRBD1 (6 bases). Germline V gene lookup returns CDR1 SEHNR and CDR2 FQNEAQ (reference sequence). This CDR3 has 13 residues. V was cut by 2 bases and J by 10 bases, with 12 bases left in between. CDR3 nucleotides: TGTGCCAGCAGCTTATCTACACAGGGCGAGCAGTTCTTC. This codes for CASSLSTQGEQFF.

This chain joins TRBV10-3 and TRBJ2-5; the match to TRBD2 covers 8 bases. With V trimmed by 6 bases and J by 4 bases, 13 bases remained unmatched. This CDR3 spans 16 amino acids. From germline, CDR1 is ENHRY and CDR2 SYGVKD. The CDR3 nucleotides read TGTGCCATCAGGGACGCATTGGGTCTAGCGGGAGAGACCCAGTACTTC. Its translation: CAIRDALGLAGETQYF.

This chain uses TRBV6-6 with TRBJ1-2; a possible D gene is TRBD1 (6 bases). This CDR3 is built from 13 residues. Germline assignment: CDR1 MNHNY and CDR2 SVGAGI (reference sequence). V was pared by 7 bases and J by 4 bases, with 13 bases between. The CDR3 DNA follows: TGTGCCAGCACTGTGGACAGATCCTATGGCTACACCTTC. Amino acids: CASTVDRSYGYTF.

This clone was observed a handful of times. The chain joins TRBV11-2 to TRBJ1-3; D remains unclear. This CDR3 is built from 16 residues. Trimming shortened V by 1 base and J by 0 bases, and 10 bases separated the two germline ends. Germline lookup yields CDR1 SGHAT and CDR2 FQNNGV. The CDR3 nucleotides read TGTGCCAGCAGCTTAGGAGTTTCAGTCTCTGGAAACACCATATATTTT. This sequence encodes CASSLGVSVSGNTIYF.

V gene TRBV10-3 combines with J gene TRBJ2-1, with a tentative D call TRBD2 (5 bases). Trimming cost V 6 bases and J 5 bases, with 11 bases left between them. Germline assignment: CDR1 ENHRY and CDR2 SYGVKD. The CDR3 is 13 amino acids. The CDR3 loop is CAIRQNGDNEQFF. For the CDR3, the DNA is TGTGCCATCAGACAAAACGGGGACAATGAGCAGTTCTTC.

The CDR3 is CATQITDGYTF. The CDR3 region has the DNA TGTGCCACCCAAATAACCGATGGCTACACCTTC. This rearrangement joins TRBV6-5 to TRBJ1-2; D gene ambiguous. The CDR3 loop spans 11 amino acids. Trimming shortened V by 10 bases and J by 6 bases, and 12 bases separated the two germline ends. The germline V gene encodes CDR1 MNHEY and CDR2 SVGAGI.

This chain uses TRBV2 with TRBJ2-1; 7 bases agree with TRBD1. After removal of 5 bases from V and 6 bases from J, the junction contained 7 bases not matched to a gene. The germline V gene encodes CDR1 SNHLY and CDR2 FYNNEI. The CDR3 runs to 14 residues. The CDR3 DNA is TGTGCCAGCAGTACCCCGGACAGGTTCAATGAGCAGTTCTTC. As protein: CASSTPDRFNEQFF.

CDR3 residues: CASSFSGQIYNEQFF. CDR3 DNA sequence: TGTGCCAGCAGCTTCTCGGGACAGATCTACAATGAGCAGTTCTTC. This chain connects TRBV11-3 to TRBJ2-1, with 7 positions matching TRBD1. The CDR3 is 15 residues long. In germline, CDR1 is SGHNT, CDR2 YENEEA. Unmatched junction bases numbered 5, after V lost 3 bases and J lost 3 bases.